These 9 T cell receptor beta chains were all obtained from the same sample, sequenced in a study of OX40 agonist ivuxolimab in advanced cancers. Clones were sequenced by immunoSEQ multiplex PCR, and TCRdb holds only the in-frame ones, with some missing. The sample has 50,000 to 65,000 clones, about four fifths seen once. Sequencing was performed on CD4+ or CD8+ T cells sorted from blood, taken in a trial of the OX40 agonist ivuxolimab. The receptor set was obtained from an adult with an advanced solid tumor such as melanoma, head and neck, liver or kidney cancer.

V is TRBV19 and J is TRBJ1-1; TRBD1 is a possible D gene (5 bases). Trimming took 4 bases from V and 5 from J, leaving 14 bases between them. This CDR3 is built from 14 residues. CDR1 is LNHDA and CDR2 is SQIVND in the germline V gene (reference sequence). The CDR3 bases are TGTGCCAGTAGTACCCCCGGGGGGGGGACTGAAGCTTTCTTT. Translating gives CASSTPGGGTEAFF.

The chain is built from TRBV18 and TRBJ2-3, with D perhaps given as TRBD1 or TRBD2 (5 bases each). Trimming took off 3 bases at V and 6 bases at J, with 13 bases between the two ends. Germline lookup yields CDR1 KGHSH and CDR2 LQKENI. The CDR3 consists of 14 residues. CDR3 in DNA: TGTGCCAGCTCACCTCTTCCCTGGGGGGATACGCAGTATTTT. It yields the protein CASSPLPWGDTQYF.

The chain links TRBV27 to TRBJ2-3, with D perhaps matching TRBD1 (5 bases). Germline CDR1 MNHEY, CDR2 SMNVEV (reference sequence). This CDR3 comprises 15 residues. Between the trimmed V and J ends, which lost 5 bases and 2 bases, there was a span of 14 bases. The CDR3 here is CASSPQGTITDTQYF. Written as DNA, the CDR3 is TGTGCCAGCAGTCCCCAGGGTACTATCACAGATACGCAGTATTTT.

The V gene is TRBV29-1, the J gene TRBJ2-7; D remains unclear. Deletions cut 1 base from V and 3 bases from J, with 4 bases between. Germline V gene sequence: CDR1 SQVTM, CDR2 ANQGSEA. This CDR3 region has 11 residues. The DNA of the CDR3 is TGCAGCGTTGAAGCTAACTACGAGCAGTACTTC. It translates to CSVEANYEQYF.

This clone was picked up a small number of times. The sample has other DNA sequences that encode this CDR3 too. The chain couples TRBV5-1 to TRBJ1-5; D is perhaps TRBD1 (6 bases). The germline gives CDR1 SGHRS, CDR2 YFSETQ. V was pared by 4 bases and J by 5 bases, with 10 bases between. The CDR3 runs 13 residues. CDR3 region: CASSLGQDQPQHF. The DNA for the CDR3 is TGCGCCAGCAGCCTGGGACAAGATCAGCCCCAGCATTTT.

This clone was counted a single time. The chain couples TRBV4-1 to TRBJ2-3; TRBD2 agrees at 14 bases. The CDR3 totals 16 residues. V gave up 6 bases and J gave up 6 bases; unmatched junction bases: 8. Germline loops: CDR1 MGHRA, CDR2 YSYEKL. The CDR3 DNA sequence: TGCGCCAGCAGTCTTGGACTAGCGGGGGGCGAGGATACGCAGTATTTT. It encodes CASSLGLAGGEDTQYF.

This chain joins TRBV5-1 and TRBJ2-5, with D possibly matching TRBD2 (6 bases). CDR3 length equals 14 residues. Germline CDR1 SGHRS, CDR2 YFSETQ. Trimming stripped 3 bases from V and 1 base from J, with 10 bases between. DNA for the CDR3: TGCGCCAGCAGCTCCGGGGACTTCCAAGAGACCCAGTACTTC. As protein: CASSSGDFQETQYF. The full variable domain, its missing parts supplied by reference TRBV5-1 and TRBJ2-5, is KAGVTQTPRYLIKTRGQQVTLSCSPISGHRSVSWYQQTPGQGLQFLFEYFSETQRNKGNFPGRFSGRQFSNSRSEMNVSTLELGDSALYLCASSSGDFQETQYFGPGTRLLVL.

This clone is classed as medium-sized. The chain joins TRBV19 to TRBJ1-5, with a possible D match to TRBD1 (6 bases). Germline V gene sequence: CDR1 LNHDA, CDR2 SQIVND (reference sequence). This CDR3 is built from 15 residues. The ends were cut back, 2 bases at V and 4 bases at J, with 12 bases in the middle. The CDR3, as DNA: TGTGCCAGTAGTATAAGTAGGGACACAAATCAGCCCCAGCATTTT. It translates to CASSISRDTNQPQHF.

There are a few counts of this clone. V usage is TRBV30 and J usage is TRBJ2-3, with 8 bases matching TRBD1. Germline CDR1 and CDR2: GTSNPN and SVGIG (reference sequence). This CDR3 spans 13 amino acids. DNA of the CDR3: TGTGTTTTCCGGGACAGGAGTACAGATACGCAGTATTTT. It encodes CVFRDRSTDTQYF.